One T cell receptor (beta chain) is described in this entry. Its antigen specificity is not known. No base qualities exist here, and no much larger clone lies one base off it. The data belong to a study of CD8 T cells in Susac syndrome (dated by TCRdb to about 2019). Study-level background: Repertoire sequencing was used to test whether CD8+ T cell activation and differentiation in Susac syndrome was antigen driven. What the research found in general, with its limitations: The study acknowledged that relatively few individuals were included in the TCR sequencing and HLA analysis.

There are 18 amino acids in the CDR3, from cysteine to phenylalanine inclusive. Only CDR3 DNA is held: 54 bases, read in frame from base 1. Looking up the germline V gene yields CDR1 SGHVS and CDR2 FQNEAQ. V drops 0 bases and J drops 6 bases, leaving 23 bases in between. RNA was extracted with the RNeasy kit and roughly 0.5 to 1 ug was reverse transcribed using random hexamers. The immunoSEQ multiplex PCR assay, covering 54 Vbeta and 13 Jbeta segments, was used to amplify TCR beta CDR3 regions. To correct PCR amplification bias, a synthetic template baseline was used for both primer optimization and computational correction. The authors' pipeline ran thus. Reads were assigned to V, D and J genes according to IMGT and analyzed in immunoSEQ Analyzer, with only productive sequences retained. Clonality was calculated as one minus the Shannon entropy normalized by log2 of the number of productive unique sequences. For each patient and control, public and private clones were evaluated within the 100 most prevalent clones. A clone was defined as Susac-specific if it was absent from the healthy and MS cohorts, from roughly 980 published viral clones and from other ImmuneACCESS disease sequences. TCRdb reprocessing: public reads trimmed at Q25 with fastp, clones called with MiXCR, in-frame beta chains kept. A single entry per CDR3 protein holds the most common genes and DNA from its merged rows. None of the V and J calls come from the authors' own analysis; TCRdb made them. This sample lists some 110,000 distinct CDR3 sequences; around 94% were detected once. The ten top clones hold around 0.078% of the sample.

High-throughput TCR beta sequencing profiled peripheral blood CD8+ and CD4+ T cells from healthy donors, Susac syndrome patients and multiple sclerosis patients. Healthy donors were age- and sex-matched controls. Bulk CD8+ and CD4+ T cells were purified magnetically by negative isolation, whereas CD8+ TEMRA cells were enriched by FACS. Blood was collected in EDTA tubes and processed within 24 hours, with PBMCs isolated through density gradient centrifugation. PBMCs intended for TCR sequencing were cryopreserved in liquid nitrogen and thawed later in a water bath at 37 degrees C. The sorted or isolated CD4+, CD8+ and CD8+ TEMRA cells reached a purity of at least 90%.

This TCR came from a human donor in good health. The chain employs TRBV7-8 and TRBJ1-2; the D gene lacks a confident call. The source material was CD4+ T cells from PBMCs. The bases are TGTGCCAGCAGCTTAGCGCTTATATCGGCACCGCCGCGGCATGGCTACACCTTC. This encodes CASSLALISAPPRHGYTF.